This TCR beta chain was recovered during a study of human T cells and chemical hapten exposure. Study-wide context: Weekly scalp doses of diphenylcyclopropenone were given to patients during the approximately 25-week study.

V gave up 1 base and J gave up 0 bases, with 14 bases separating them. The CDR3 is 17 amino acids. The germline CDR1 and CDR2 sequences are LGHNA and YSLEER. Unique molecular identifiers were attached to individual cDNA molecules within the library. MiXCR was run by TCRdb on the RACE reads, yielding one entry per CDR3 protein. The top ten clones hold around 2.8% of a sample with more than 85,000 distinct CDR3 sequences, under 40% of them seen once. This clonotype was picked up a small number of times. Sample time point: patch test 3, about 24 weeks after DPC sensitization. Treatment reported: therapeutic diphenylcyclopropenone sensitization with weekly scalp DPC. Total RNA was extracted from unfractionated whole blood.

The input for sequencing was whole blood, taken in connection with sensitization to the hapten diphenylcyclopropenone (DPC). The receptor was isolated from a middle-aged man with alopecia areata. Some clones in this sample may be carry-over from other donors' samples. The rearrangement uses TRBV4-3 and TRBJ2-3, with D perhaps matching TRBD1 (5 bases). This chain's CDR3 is CASSQGLGQTSTDTQYF. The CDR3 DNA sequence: TGCGCCAGCAGCCAAGGGCTGGGGCAGACTAGCACAGATACGCAGTATTTT.